This T cell receptor beta chain was documented in a study of blood T cell repertoires in COVID-19. The table came from immunoSEQ multiplex PCR; TCRdb's copy has only in-frame clones and leaves some out. The table shows some 270,000 clones, with under 90% occurring only once. Germline V CDR1 and CDR2: LNHNV, YYDKDF (reference sequence). J lost 6 bases, V lost 3 bases, and 6 bases had no gene match. This CDR3 is 14 amino acids long. The chain has TRBV15 and TRBJ2-3, with 7 nucleotides matching TRBD1. This sequence originates from a man aged 50-59 years with acute or convalescent COVID-19. Specimen: peripheral blood. CDR3 amino acids: CATSRPDRADTQYF. The CDR3 coding sequence is TGTGCCACCAGCAGGCCCGACAGGGCCGATACGCAGTATTTT.